This T cell receptor beta chain was identified during a study of response to subunit inactivated influenza vaccine. Study-wide results and limits: Authors suggested each seasonal influenza vaccination recruits few new T cells.

TCRdb passed the RT-PCR reads through MiXCR, listing each CDR3 protein once. The data show 650,000 or so distinct CDR3 sequences, less than 15% seen once. Germline CDR1 SGHVS, CDR2 FNYEAQ. The CDR3 is 15 amino acids. The V end was cut by 5 bases, the J end by 2 bases, with 16 bases between. This clonotype appeared a few times. Antigen: not known. Material: PBMCs from blood, obtained approximately 15 days before vaccination. This chain links TRBV7-6 with TRBJ2-7; TRBD2 is a possible D gene (6 bases). This clonotype was sampled from a man aged 50 to 59 who received an inactivated influenza vaccine. The CDR3 DNA follows: TGTGCCAGCAGCCCCAGAGATAGCGGTACCTACGAGCAGTACTTC. This translates into CASSPRDSGTYEQYF.